Listed below are T cell receptor beta chains from one sample, sequenced in a study of somatic mutations in cytotoxic T cells in rheumatoid arthritis. Sequencing was performed with immunoSEQ multiplex PCR; in TCRdb, only in-frame clones are kept and a portion is missing. The sample has approximately 17,000 clones, around 75% seen once; the top ten hold 17%. Material for sequencing was CD8+ T cells sorted from blood. All receptors derive from an adult with rheumatoid arthritis. Both conserved end residues are part of each CDR3. The D gene is left open where the match is weak. Size is omitted from some rows. Given values are once, few, many or a class for expanded clones.

CDR3aa | CDR3nt | abundance | v_gene | d_gene | j_gene
CASSQVGLAGGPTTDTQYF | TGTGCCAGCAGCCAAGTAGGACTAGCGGGGGGGCCCACAACAGATACGCAGTATTTT | - | TRBV4-2 | TRBD2 | TRBJ2-3
CASSLAGTPSYGYTF | TGTGCCAGCAGCTTGGCCGGGACACCGTCCTATGGCTACACCTTC | - | TRBV5-6 | - | TRBJ1-2
CASSELSSYNEQFF | TGTGCCAGCAGTGAATTAAGCTCCTACAATGAGCAGTTCTTC | - | TRBV2 | - | TRBJ2-1
CASSLHRVGNQPQHF | TGTGCCAGCAGCTTGCACAGGGTCGGCAATCAGCCCCAGCATTTT | once | TRBV5-5 | - | TRBJ1-5
CASSGDRGYGYTF | TGCGCCAGCAGTGGAGACAGGGGATATGGCTACACCTTC | few | TRBV10-1 | TRBD1 | TRBJ1-2
CASSLDAGPNTEAFF | TGTGCCAGCAGCTTAGATGCAGGGCCGAACACTGAAGCTTTCTTT | - | TRBV11-3 | - | TRBJ1-1
CASSALPQGGETQYF | TGTGCCAGCAGCGCTCTGCCCCAGGGAGGGGAGACCCAGTACTTC | once | TRBV9 | TRBD2 | TRBJ2-5
CASSRGGNTEAFF | TGTGCCAGCAGCAGGGGGGGGAACACTGAAGCTTTCTTT | few | TRBV7-6 | - | TRBJ1-1
CASSQPTGGTGELFF | TGCGCCAGCAGCCAACCTACAGGGGGCACCGGGGAGCTGTTTTTT | - | TRBV4-1 | TRBD1 | TRBJ2-2
CASSPGLAGVEQFF | TGTGCCAGCAGCCCGGGACTAGCGGGGGTAGAGCAGTTCTTC | - | TRBV11-2 | TRBD2 | TRBJ2-1
CASSYREKPEKLFF | TGTGCCAGCAGTTACCGGGAGAAGCCTGAAAAACTGTTTTTT | - | TRBV28 | - | TRBJ1-4
CASSRRTGSGNTIYF | TGTGCCAGCAGCAGGCGGACAGGGTCGGGAAACACCATATATTTT | once | TRBV7-6 | TRBD1 | TRBJ1-3
CASSTSNQPQHF | TGTGCCAGCAGCACGAGCAATCAGCCCCAGCATTTT | - | TRBV7-9 | - | TRBJ1-5
CASSVSGAYHEQYF | TGTGCCAGCAGCGTTTCGGGGGCGTATCACGAGCAGTACTTC | - | TRBV9 | - | TRBJ2-7
CAQGRETQYF | TGTGCTCAAGGTCGGGAGACCCAGTACTTC | - | TRBV7-9 | - | TRBJ2-5
CASSLAVTDTQYF | TGTGCCAGCTCACTTGCCGTCACAGATACGCAGTATTTT | - | TRBV6-5 | - | TRBJ2-3
CAHPGTSGPDTQYF | TGTGCTCATCCTGGGACTAGCGGGCCAGATACGCAGTATTTT | - | TRBV7-9 | TRBD2 | TRBJ2-3
CAWEGDSVLQYSGNTIYF | TGTGCCTGGGAGGGGGACAGCGTTCTACAATACTCTGGAAACACCATATATTTT | - | TRBV30 | TRBD1 | TRBJ1-3
CASSLGTRGYDEQFF | TGTGCCAGTAGTCTCGGGACTAGAGGTTACGATGAGCAGTTCTTC | medium-sized | TRBV19 | TRBD2 | TRBJ2-1
CASSQSRTEAFF | TGTGCCAGCAGTCAAAGTAGGACTGAAGCTTTCTTT | once | TRBV7-9 | - | TRBJ1-1
CATGTGDSNQPQHF | TGTGCCACCGGGACAGGGGATAGCAATCAGCCCCAGCATTTT | - | TRBV6-6 | TRBD1 | TRBJ1-5
CASSRLGLNEKLFF | TGCGCCAGCAGCCGCTTAGGCCTGAATGAAAAACTGTTTTTT | - | TRBV5-1 | - | TRBJ1-4
CASSPPPGLDYNEQFF | TGTGCCAGCAGCCCCCCCCCGGGACTGGACTACAATGAGCAGTTCTTC | - | TRBV4-2 | - | TRBJ2-1
CASRKLNTEAFF | TGTGCCAGCAGAAAGTTGAACACTGAAGCTTTCTTT | - | TRBV28 | - | TRBJ1-1
CASSKTGGTHGYTF | TGTGCCAGCAGCAAAACAGGGGGCACCCATGGCTACACCTTC | - | TRBV7-9 | TRBD1 | TRBJ1-2
CSAAGGDSNNEQFF | TGCAGCGCCGCGGGGGGGGATTCCAACAATGAGCAGTTCTTC | - | TRBV29-1 | TRBD2 | TRBJ2-1
CASSERTLNTEAFF | TGTGCCAGCAGTGAGAGGACATTGAACACTGAAGCTTTCTTT | few | TRBV2 | - | TRBJ1-1
CASSQEVRTTSYEQYF | TGCGCCAGCAGCCAAGAGGTCAGGACCACCTCCTACGAGCAGTACTTC | - | TRBV4-1 | - | TRBJ2-7
CASSHDGKAYEQYF | TGCGCCAGCAGCCATGATGGAAAGGCCTACGAGCAGTACTTC | few | TRBV4-1 | - | TRBJ2-7
CASSYSVDKPQETQYF | TGTGCCAGCAGTTATTCAGTCGATAAACCCCAAGAGACCCAGTACTTC | - | TRBV6-6 | - | TRBJ2-5
CASSLWGSYNEQFF | TGTGCCAGCAGCTTGTGGGGTAGCTACAATGAGCAGTTCTTC | - | TRBV5-4 | - | TRBJ2-1
CASSPQATEAFF | TGTGCCAGCAGCCCCCAGGCCACTGAAGCTTTCTTT | - | TRBV9 | - | TRBJ1-1
CASSQDEVAGPTDTQYF | TGCGCCAGCAGCCAAGATGAGGTAGCGGGCCCCACAGATACGCAGTATTTT | - | TRBV4-1 | TRBD2 | TRBJ2-3
CASSSPGQGAREQYF | TGTGCCAGCAGCTCCCCGGGACAGGGGGCGCGGGAGCAGTACTTC | few | TRBV11-2 | TRBD1 | TRBJ2-7
CASSTEGRGNQPQHF | TGTGCCAGCAGTACTGAGGGTAGGGGCAATCAGCCCCAGCATTTT | - | TRBV27 | - | TRBJ1-5
CASSWSLLNTGELFF | TGTGCCAGCAGTTGGTCTCTCTTGAACACCGGGGAGCTGTTTTTT | - | TRBV27 | - | TRBJ2-2
CASSLNRGPNTGELFF | TGCGCCAGCAGCTTGAACAGGGGCCCGAACACCGGGGAGCTGTTTTTT | - | TRBV5-1 | TRBD1 | TRBJ2-2
CAISELTGPYNEQFF | TGTGCCATCAGTGAGCTTACAGGGCCTTACAATGAGCAGTTCTTC | once | TRBV10-3 | - | TRBJ2-1
CASSEDRGGIYGYTF | TGCGCCAGCAGTGAGGACAGGGGAGGGATCTATGGCTACACCTTC | - | TRBV10-1 | TRBD1 | TRBJ1-2
CASSWTGGGTDTQYF | TGTGCCAGCAGCTGGACAGGGGGAGGAACAGATACGCAGTATTTT | - | TRBV7-6 | TRBD1 | TRBJ2-3
CSAQQLAKNIQYF | TGCAGCGCCCAACAGCTAGCCAAAAACATTCAGTACTTC | - | TRBV29-1 | - | TRBJ2-4
CASSLSSLSGYTF | TGTGCCAGCAGCTTATCTTCGTTGAGTGGCTACACCTTC | - | TRBV7-6 | - | TRBJ1-2
CASSFVGGSRSYNEQFF | TGTGCCAGCAGCTTTGTGGGAGGGAGTCGGTCCTACAATGAGCAGTTCTTC | - | TRBV7-9 | TRBD2 | TRBJ2-1
CASDRDLLCGYTF | TGCGCCAGCGACCGGGACCTCCTCTGCGGCTACACCTTC | - | TRBV10-1 | - | TRBJ1-2
CASSLGQGAAYNEQFF | TGTGCCAGCAGCTTAGGACAGGGGGCTGCCTACAATGAGCAGTTCTTC | - | TRBV7-8 | TRBD1 | TRBJ2-1
CASSGIAPNTEAFF | TGCGCCAGCAGCGGAATTGCCCCGAACACTGAAGCTTTCTTT | - | TRBV5-1 | - | TRBJ1-1
CASSPTDTQYF | TGTGCCAGCTCACCCACAGATACGCAGTATTTT | - | TRBV18 | - | TRBJ2-3
CAWSYRGGVTEAFF | TGTGCCTGGAGTTACAGGGGTGGGGTCACTGAAGCTTTCTTT | - | TRBV30 | TRBD1 | TRBJ1-1
CASSLYTSGRHTGELFF | TGTGCCAGCAGCTTGTACACCAGCGGGAGACACACCGGGGAGCTGTTTTTT | - | TRBV5-6 | TRBD2 | TRBJ2-2
CASSLTLGQGNTEAFF | TGTGCCAGCAGCCTAACCCTGGGACAGGGAAATACTGAAGCTTTCTTT | - | TRBV11-2 | TRBD1 | TRBJ1-1